The rows below give T cell receptor beta chains drawn from one sample of a study of OX40 agonist ivuxolimab in advanced cancers. The method was immunoSEQ multiplex PCR; TCRdb's version includes in-frame clones alone and lacks a portion of them. Of about 71,000 clones listed, 91% were seen once; the top ten hold about 14%. This sample comprised CD4+ or CD8+ T cells sorted from blood, obtained in a trial of the OX40 agonist ivuxolimab. The receptors here all came from an adult with an advanced solid tumor such as melanoma, head and neck, liver or kidney cancer. The CDR3 runs from the conserved cysteine through the conserved F or W. Each record gives: V gene, J gene, D gene, clone size, CDR3 DNA, CDR3 protein. D genes are given only for firm matches. Clone size is shown for a subset of rows, as once, few, many or a class of expanded clone.

>TRBV27|TRBJ2-5|-|-
TGTGCCAGCAGTTTATGGGGCGACGGGGGACAAGAGACCCAGTACTTC
CASSLWGDGGQETQYF
>TRBV28|TRBJ2-7|TRBD2|-
TGTGCCAGCAGCCCTCCGGGACTAGCGGGAACCTACGAGCAGTACTTC
CASSPPGLAGTYEQYF
>TRBV2|TRBJ2-3|-|-
TGTGCCAGCAGTGCCACCTTTCCAGATACGCAGTATTTT
CASSATFPDTQYF
>TRBV28|TRBJ2-3|-|-
TGTGCCAGCAGTTTACCCCATACAGATACGCAGTATTTT
CASSLPHTDTQYF
>TRBV5-6|TRBJ2-3|-|-
TGTGCCAGCAGCTCAACCCCCCGGGACTTTAACACAGATACGCAGTATTTT
CASSSTPRDFNTDTQYF
>TRBV27|TRBJ2-1|TRBD1|-
TGTGCCAGCAGTCCCACAGGGGGCTCCTACAATGAGCAGTTCTTC
CASSPTGGSYNEQFF
>TRBV7-9|TRBJ2-7|-|-
TGTGCCAGCAGCCCAGTGGTCTACGAGCAGTACTTC
CASSPVVYEQYF
>TRBV5-4|TRBJ1-2|-|-
TGTGCCAGCAGCTTGGATGGGGGCTATGGCTACACCTTC
CASSLDGGYGYTF
>TRBV9|TRBJ2-7|-|-
TGTGCCAGCAGCGTAGAGGTAGGCAGCTCCTACGAGCAGTACTTC
CASSVEVGSSYEQYF
>TRBV29-1|TRBJ2-1|-|-
TGCAGCGTTGGGTTGGGGCCGTTGAGTGAGCAGTTCTTC
CSVGLGPLSEQFF
>TRBV5-6|TRBJ1-1|-|-
TGTGCCAGCAGCTTGGTGGGGGGTGCGGGGGACACTGAAGCTTTCTTT
CASSLVGGAGDTEAFF
>TRBV6-1|TRBJ2-1|-|-
TGTGCCAGCACCTTCCCTCGACCCAATGAGCAGTTCTTC
CASTFPRPNEQFF
>TRBV23-1|TRBJ2-2|-|once
TGCGCCAGCAGTCATGGCAGGGGCCAAGCGAACACCGGGGAGCTGTTTTTT
CASSHGRGQANTGELFF
>TRBV7-9|TRBJ2-3|-|-
TGTGCCAGCAGCCCGGTGGTCACAGATACGCAGTATTTT
CASSPVVTDTQYF
>TRBV21-1|TRBJ2-2|-|-
TGTGCCAGCAGCAAAGACCCAATTTCGGGGACAGGAGTCACCGGGGAGCTGTTTTTT
CASSKDPISGTGVTGELFF
>TRBV27|TRBJ1-2|-|-
TGTGCCAGCAGAGACACAGGGCCGGGTGGCTACACCTTC
CASRDTGPGGYTF
>TRBV5-4|TRBJ2-7|TRBD1|-
TGTGCCAGCAGCTTCGAGGACAGGAGATACGAGCAGTACTTC
CASSFEDRRYEQYF
>TRBV6-1|TRBJ2-1|-|once
TGTGCCAGCACCAGGGGAACCTACAATGAGCAGTTCTTC
CASTRGTYNEQFF
>TRBV27|TRBJ2-1|-|-
TGTGCCAGCAGTTTATTACAGGGAATTTTCAATGAGCAGTTCTTC
CASSLLQGIFNEQFF
>TRBV11-2|TRBJ2-1|-|-
TGTGCCAGCAGCCACAGCAGGGGAGGCGAGCAGTTCTTC
CASSHSRGGEQFF
>TRBV5-1|TRBJ1-1|TRBD1|-
TGCGCCAGCAGCTTGGAAACAGGGGGCACTGAAGCTTTCTTT
CASSLETGGTEAFF
>TRBV28|TRBJ2-2|TRBD1|-
TGTGCCAGCAGCCTGAGGTTAAGGGGGCTTGGCACCGGGGAGCTGTTTTTT
CASSLRLRGLGTGELFF
>TRBV7-3|TRBJ2-3|TRBD2|-
TGTGCCAGCAGCCCTCAAGCGGGAGCGGGCACAGATACGCAGTATTTT
CASSPQAGAGTDTQYF
>TRBV5-8|TRBJ2-3|-|-
TGTGCCAGCAGATTACTCTTGGGAACAGATACGCAGTATTTT
CASRLLLGTDTQYF
>TRBV19|TRBJ2-1|TRBD1|-
TGTGCCAGTAGTATAGCCGGACAGGTTTCTTACAATGAGCAGTTCTTC
CASSIAGQVSYNEQFF
>TRBV4-1|TRBJ2-1|-|-
TGCGCCAGCAGCCAAGATAGGAGGGACCAATACAATGAGCAGTTCTTC
CASSQDRRDQYNEQFF
>TRBV4-2|TRBJ2-3|-|-
TGTGCCAGCAGCCAAGATGGTTCTAGCACAGATACGCAGTATTTT
CASSQDGSSTDTQYF
>TRBV6-5|TRBJ2-1|TRBD2|-
TGTGCCAGCAGTTACTCTGAGCGGGGTTACAATGAGCAGTTCTTC
CASSYSERGYNEQFF
>TRBV19|TRBJ1-3|TRBD1|few
TGTGCCAGTAGCCGGACAGGGGGTAACACCATATATTTT
CASSRTGGNTIYF
>TRBV30|TRBJ2-7|-|once
TGTGCCTGGAGTCCCAGACTCATGTTGTACGAGCAGTACTTC
CAWSPRLMLYEQYF
>TRBV7-8|TRBJ2-1|TRBD2|-
TGTGCCAGCAGCTCCCTAATCGTCCCTAGCGGGGACAATGAGCAGTTCTTC
CASSSLIVPSGDNEQFF
>TRBV27|TRBJ2-7|-|-
TGTGCCAGCAGTGTAGGGCAGGGCTACGAGCAGTACTTC
CASSVGQGYEQYF
>TRBV7-6|TRBJ2-2|-|-
TGTGCCAGCAGCTCGAATACCAACACCGGGGAGCTGTTTTTT
CASSSNTNTGELFF
>TRBV9|TRBJ2-1|-|-
TGTGCCAGCAGCGTAGGGGGGGACAATGAGCAGTTCTTC
CASSVGGDNEQFF
>TRBV4-3|TRBJ1-2|-|-
TGCGCCAGCAGCCAAGATTGGGGCAGCTGGGGGGCTGATGGCTACACCTTC
CASSQDWGSWGADGYTF
>TRBV29-1|TRBJ2-5|-|-
TGCAGCGTTGATCGCGGACAAGAAACACAAGAGACCCAGTACTTC
CSVDRGQETQETQYF
>TRBV28|TRBJ1-5|-|-
TGTGCCAGCAGCTCTGACAGGAGGAATCAGCCCCAGCATTTT
CASSSDRRNQPQHF
>TRBV5-4|TRBJ2-7|-|-
TGTGCCAGCAGCCCTGGAAACTCCTACGAGCAGTACTTC
CASSPGNSYEQYF
>TRBV27|TRBJ1-1|-|-
TGTGCCAGCAGTTTAATGTTTGGACAGTGGAACACTGAAGCTTTCTTT
CASSLMFGQWNTEAFF
>TRBV9|TRBJ2-7|-|-
TGTGCCAGCAGCGAGGAGAATTCAGGGAGTGGGGAGCAGTACTTC
CASSEENSGSGEQYF
>TRBV7-6|TRBJ1-2|TRBD1|-
TGTGCCAGCACCCCACTCCCGGACAGGCAGGGCTACACCTTC
CASTPLPDRQGYTF
>TRBV2|TRBJ1-1|-|-
TGTGCCAGCCAAGGGGTGAGATTAAACACTGAAGCTTTCTTT
CASQGVRLNTEAFF
>TRBV28|TRBJ2-7|-|-
TGTGCCAGCAGTTCTATCCTATCAGGGCCGCTCGGGCAGGACGCCTACGGGCAGTACTTC
CASSSILSGPLGQDAYGQYF
>TRBV7-2|TRBJ1-4|TRBD1|-
TGTGCCAGCAGCTCGGGACAGCCAAATGAAAAACTGTTTTTT
CASSSGQPNEKLFF
>TRBV28|TRBJ2-7|-|-
TGTGCCAGCAGCCCTGGATTGGGCGTCTCCTACGAGCAGTACTTC
CASSPGLGVSYEQYF
>TRBV4-3|TRBJ2-1|-|-
TGCGCCAGCAGCCAAGGGGCGGGTCAAAACCATGAGCAGTTCTTC
CASSQGAGQNHEQFF
>TRBV27|TRBJ2-1|-|-
TGTGCCAGCAGTTTATCTTTCCGTGGGTTCGTTGAGCAGTTCTTC
CASSLSFRGFVEQFF
>TRBV10-3|TRBJ2-4|-|once
TGTGCCATCAGTGAGTCGGGAGGCGGCTGGGGCAAAAACATTCAGTACTTC
CAISESGGGWGKNIQYF
>TRBV2|TRBJ1-5|-|-
TGTGCCAGCAGTGAATTCATTCGAATTAGCAATCAGCCCCAGCATTTT
CASSEFIRISNQPQHF
>TRBV28|TRBJ2-1|-|-
TGTGCCAGCAGTTTGTGGCTGGCAGGGGTCAATGAGCAGTTCTTC
CASSLWLAGVNEQFF
>TRBV28|TRBJ2-2|-|-
TGTGCCAGCAGCCGAATAACAGGGCCAGACACCGGGGAGCTGTTTTTT
CASSRITGPDTGELFF
>TRBV11-2|TRBJ2-1|-|-
TGTGCCAGCAGCATCCCGGGAGAAGGGGTAGGTGAGCAGTTCTTC
CASSIPGEGVGEQFF
>TRBV6-5|TRBJ1-5|-|once
TGTGCCAGCAGTTACAACGGAGGACAGCCCCAGCATTTT
CASSYNGGQPQHF
>TRBV18|TRBJ1-1|-|few
TGTGCCAGCTCACCCCCTGGGGCACCGACTGAAGCTTTCTTT
CASSPPGAPTEAFF
>TRBV10-1|TRBJ2-3|TRBD2|-
TGCGCCAGCAGTGAAGAAACTAGCGGGCCCCGAACCACAGATACGCAGTATTTT
CASSEETSGPRTTDTQYF
>TRBV7-8|TRBJ2-2|TRBD2|-
TGTGCCAGCAGCAACCGACTAGCTGCGGTCGGGGAGCTGTTTTTT
CASSNRLAAVGELFF
>TRBV7-8|TRBJ2-5|TRBD1|-
TGTGCCAGCAGCTTAGGGGACAGCCAAGAGACCCAGTACTTC
CASSLGDSQETQYF
>TRBV6-5|TRBJ2-1|-|-
TGTGCCAGCAGTTACGGGTTGTACAATGAGCAGTTCTTC
CASSYGLYNEQFF
>TRBV7-8|TRBJ1-5|-|-
TGTGCCAGCAGCCTCGCGTATGGTCAGCCCCAGCATTTT
CASSLAYGQPQHF
>TRBV18|TRBJ2-7|-|-
TGTGCCAGCTCACCACCTGGGACTTACGAGCAGTACTTC
CASSPPGTYEQYF